These T cell receptor beta chains were read from a single sample in a study of blood T cell repertoires in COVID-19. Some clones are missing from TCRdb's copy, which holds only in-frame ones; the method was immunoSEQ multiplex PCR. The sample contains around 480,000 clones, 88% of which appear only once. Specimen: peripheral blood. These receptors came from a woman aged 45-59 years with COVID-19, enrolled during active disease. Both conserved end residues are part of each CDR3. Fields, in order: J gene, D gene, clone size, V gene, CDR3 protein, CDR3 DNA. D genes are given only for firm matches. Rows may omit the clone size; those that give it use once, few, many or a size class.

J: TRBJ1-2
D: TRBD1
size: NA
V: TRBV3-1/TRBV3-2
CDR3: CASSVRDRAVNGYTF
DNA: TGTGCCAGCAGCGTCCGGGACAGGGCTGTTAATGGCTACACCTTC

J: TRBJ2-2
D: NA
size: NA
V: TRBV5-1
CDR3: CASSLEGNTGELFF
DNA: TGCGCCAGCAGCTTAGAGGGGAACACCGGGGAGCTGTTTTTT

J: TRBJ1-4
D: TRBD1
size: once
V: TRBV7-6
CDR3: CASSTRTGGGNEKLFF
DNA: TGTGCCAGCAGCACTAGGACAGGCGGTGGTAATGAAAAACTGTTTTTT

J: TRBJ2-1
D: TRBD1
size: NA
V: TRBV6-1
CDR3: CASSEGDRDEQFF
DNA: TGTGCCAGCAGTGAAGGTGACAGGGATGAGCAGTTCTTC

J: TRBJ1-5
D: NA
size: NA
V: TRBV19
CDR3: CASNMILGGRIQPQHF
DNA: TGTGCCAGTAATATGATTCTGGGGGGTAGAATTCAGCCCCAGCATTTT

J: TRBJ1-1
D: TRBD1
size: NA
V: TRBV11-3
CDR3: CASSLAGGTEAFF
DNA: TGTGCCAGCAGCTTGGCAGGGGGGACTGAAGCTTTCTTT

J: TRBJ1-5
D: NA
size: NA
V: TRBV19
CDR3: CASSTLDRRHSGQPQHF
DNA: TGTGCCAGTAGTACCCTGGACAGACGACATAGTGGTCAGCCCCAGCATTTT

J: TRBJ1-1
D: NA
size: NA
V: TRBV5-1
CDR3: CASSLETALNTEAFF
DNA: TGCGCCAGCAGCTTGGAGACAGCCTTGAACACTGAAGCTTTCTTT

J: TRBJ2-2
D: NA
size: once
V: TRBV10-3
CDR3: CAIGDRNTGELFF
DNA: TGTGCCATCGGCGACAGGAACACCGGGGAGCTGTTTTTT

J: TRBJ2-3
D: TRBD2
size: NA
V: TRBV5-1
CDR3: CASILGGDSTDTQYF
DNA: TGCGCCAGCATCCTTGGGGGGGACAGCACAGATACGCAGTATTTT

J: TRBJ1-3
D: NA
size: NA
V: TRBV11-2
CDR3: CASSLVIGGSSGNTIYF
DNA: TGTGCCAGCAGCTTAGTAATCGGGGGGAGCTCTGGAAACACCATATATTTT

J: TRBJ2-7
D: TRBD2
size: NA
V: TRBV9
CDR3: CASSPGGGMDEQYF
DNA: TGTGCCAGCAGCCCCGGGGGGGGGATGGACGAGCAGTACTTC

J: TRBJ1-4
D: TRBD1
size: once
V: TRBV11-2
CDR3: CASSLVVGTGALREKLFF
DNA: TGTGCCAGCAGCTTAGTAGTTGGGACAGGGGCCTTGCGGGAAAAACTGTTTTTT

J: TRBJ2-3
D: TRBD2
size: once
V: TRBV5-1
CDR3: CASVSGVETNTQYF
DNA: TGCGCCAGCGTTAGCGGGGTTGAAACTAATACGCAGTATTTT

J: TRBJ1-2
D: NA
size: NA
V: TRBV7-3
CDR3: CASSLTGDYGYTF
DNA: TGTGCCAGCAGCCTTACAGGAGACTATGGCTACACCTTC

J: TRBJ1-5
D: NA
size: NA
V: TRBV19
CDR3: CASSIIAGGAQPQHF
DNA: TGTGCCAGTAGTATCATTGCTGGGGGGGCCCAGCCCCAGCATTTT

J: TRBJ1-4
D: NA
size: NA
V: TRBV6-1
CDR3: CASSDEGMMGSLDEKLFF
DNA: TGTGCCAGCAGTGACGAGGGTATGATGGGATCGTTGGATGAAAAACTGTTTTTT

J: TRBJ1-2
D: NA
size: NA
V: TRBV10-2
CDR3: CASSESRGGRHPALYGYTF
DNA: TGCGCCAGCAGTGAGTCCCGGGGAGGACGGCACCCTGCCCTATACGGCTACACCTTC

J: TRBJ1-2
D: TRBD1
size: NA
V: TRBV2
CDR3: CASRATGVGDYGYTF
DNA: TGTGCCAGCAGGGCAACAGGGGTCGGGGACTATGGCTACACCTTC

J: TRBJ1-2
D: TRBD1
size: NA
V: TRBV30
CDR3: CAWRPIGQGNNGYTF
DNA: TGTGCCTGGAGGCCCATCGGACAGGGGAATAATGGCTACACCTTC